This TCR beta chain was sequenced in a study of T cell responses to AZD1222 COVID-19 vaccine. Turning to the study itself: Both about-4-week and about-12-week second-dose recipients were combined. Study outcomes and limitations: The donor group comprised mostly white British people and more females; the analysis possibly underestimated clonal diversity. Sampling that yielded the repertoires occurred only after the peak T cell response. Targeting of unmutated variant regions was reportedly seen in nearly half of spike-specific TCRs.

As for this clone: Its antigen is unknown.

Some clones are missing from TCRdb's copy, which holds only in-frame ones; the method was immunoSEQ multiplex PCR. The table records roughly 49,000 clones, 65% to 80% of them present only once. This CDR3 contains 15 residues. Trimming removed 3 bases at V and 0 bases at J, with 9 bases between. Looked up from germline, CDR1 is LGHDT and CDR2 is YNNKEL (reference sequence). This sample comprised peripheral blood, obtained on day 0 of AZD1222 vaccination. The receptor comes from an adult in good health. This sequence joins TRBV3-1 (or the pseudogene TRBV3-2) and TRBJ2-4; D not resolved. This CDR3 is CASSHYTLAKNIQYF. In DNA, the CDR3 is TGTGCCAGCAGCCATTACACTCTAGCCAAAAACATTCAGTACTTC.